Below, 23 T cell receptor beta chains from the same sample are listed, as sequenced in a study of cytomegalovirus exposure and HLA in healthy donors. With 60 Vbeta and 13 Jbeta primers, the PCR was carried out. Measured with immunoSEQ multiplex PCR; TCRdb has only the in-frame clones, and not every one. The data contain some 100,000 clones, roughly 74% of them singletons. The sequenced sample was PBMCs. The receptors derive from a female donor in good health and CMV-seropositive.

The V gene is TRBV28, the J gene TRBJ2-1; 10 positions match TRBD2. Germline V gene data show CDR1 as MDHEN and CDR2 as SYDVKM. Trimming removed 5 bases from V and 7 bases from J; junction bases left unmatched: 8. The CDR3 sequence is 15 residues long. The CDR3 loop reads CASSRSGRAGNEQFF. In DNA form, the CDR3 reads TGTGCCAGCAGTCGAAGCGGGAGGGCGGGGAATGAGCAGTTCTTC.

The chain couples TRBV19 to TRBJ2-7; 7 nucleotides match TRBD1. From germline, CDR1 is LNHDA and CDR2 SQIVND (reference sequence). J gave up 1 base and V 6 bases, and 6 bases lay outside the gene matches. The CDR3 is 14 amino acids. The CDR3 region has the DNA TGTGCCAGTAGGACAGGGTGGCAGTCCTACGAGCAGTACTTC. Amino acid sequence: CASRTGWQSYEQYF.

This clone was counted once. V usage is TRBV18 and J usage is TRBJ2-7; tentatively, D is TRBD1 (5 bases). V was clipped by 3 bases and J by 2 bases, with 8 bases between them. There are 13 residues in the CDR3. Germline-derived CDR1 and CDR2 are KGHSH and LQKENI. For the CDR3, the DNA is TGTGCCAGCTCACCCCAGGGTGCCTACGAGCAGTACTTC. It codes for CASSPQGAYEQYF.

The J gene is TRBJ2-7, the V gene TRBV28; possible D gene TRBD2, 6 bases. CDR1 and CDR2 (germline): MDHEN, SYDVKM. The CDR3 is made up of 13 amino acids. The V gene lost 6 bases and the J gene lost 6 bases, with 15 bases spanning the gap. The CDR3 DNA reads TGTGCCAGCAGGGGGGATGGAGGGAGCGAGCAGTACTTC. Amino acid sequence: CASRGDGGSEQYF.

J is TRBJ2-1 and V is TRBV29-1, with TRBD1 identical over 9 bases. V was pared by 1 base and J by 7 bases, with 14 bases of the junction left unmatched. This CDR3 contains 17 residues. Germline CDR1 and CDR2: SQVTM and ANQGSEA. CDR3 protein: CSVEGLLGDRAGNEQFF. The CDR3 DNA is TGCAGCGTTGAAGGGCTCTTGGGGGACAGGGCGGGTAATGAGCAGTTCTTC.

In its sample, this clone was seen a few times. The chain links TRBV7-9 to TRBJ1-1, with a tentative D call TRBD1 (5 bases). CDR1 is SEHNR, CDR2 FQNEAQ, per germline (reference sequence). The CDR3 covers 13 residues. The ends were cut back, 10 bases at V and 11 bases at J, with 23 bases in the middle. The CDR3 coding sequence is TGTGCCACCCTCTTCCCGGACACTCGAAAGGCTTTCTTT. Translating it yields CATLFPDTRKAFF.

CDR3 in DNA: TGTGCCAGCAGCGTAGGTAGGACTAGCGCTAGCGAGCAGTACTTC. Protein sequence: CASSVGRTSASEQYF. The chain combines TRBV9 with TRBJ2-7; 9 nucleotides align to TRBD2. The CDR3 loop spans 15 amino acids. J lost 6 bases, V lost 0 bases, and 7 bases had no gene match. Germline loops: CDR1 SGDLS, CDR2 YYNGEE.

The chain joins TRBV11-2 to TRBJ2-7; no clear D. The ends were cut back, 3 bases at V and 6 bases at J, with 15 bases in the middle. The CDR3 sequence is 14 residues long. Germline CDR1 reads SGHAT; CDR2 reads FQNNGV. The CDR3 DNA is TGTGCCAGCAGCTTTAGCCCCCTCGTACGCGAGCAGTACTTC. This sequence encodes CASSFSPLVREQYF.

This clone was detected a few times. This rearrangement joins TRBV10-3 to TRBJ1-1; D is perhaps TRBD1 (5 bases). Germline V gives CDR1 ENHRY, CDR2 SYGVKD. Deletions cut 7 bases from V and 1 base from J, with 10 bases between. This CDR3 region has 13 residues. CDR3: CAIKDITNTEAFF. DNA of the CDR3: TGTGCCATCAAGGACATCACGAACACTGAAGCTTTCTTT.

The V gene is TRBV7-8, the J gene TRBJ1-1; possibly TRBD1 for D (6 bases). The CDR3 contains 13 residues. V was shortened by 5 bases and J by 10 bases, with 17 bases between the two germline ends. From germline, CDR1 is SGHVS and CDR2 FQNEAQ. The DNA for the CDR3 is TGTGCCAGCAGCCTTGACAGGTTTAACACAGCTTTCTTT. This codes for CASSLDRFNTAFF.

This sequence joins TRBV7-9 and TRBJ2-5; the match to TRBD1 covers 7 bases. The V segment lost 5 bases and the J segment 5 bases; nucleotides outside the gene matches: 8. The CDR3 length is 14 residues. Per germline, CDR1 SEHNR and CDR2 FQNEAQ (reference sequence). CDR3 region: CASSQGGGSETQYF. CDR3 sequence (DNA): TGTGCCAGCAGCCAAGGGGGCGGGTCGGAGACCCAGTACTTC.

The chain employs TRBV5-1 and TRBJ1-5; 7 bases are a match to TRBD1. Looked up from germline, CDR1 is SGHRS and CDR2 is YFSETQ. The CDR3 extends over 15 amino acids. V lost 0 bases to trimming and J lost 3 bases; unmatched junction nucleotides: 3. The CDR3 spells CASSLVGTDNQPQHF. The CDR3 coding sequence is TGCGCCAGCAGCTTGGTAGGGACAGACAATCAGCCCCAGCATTTT.

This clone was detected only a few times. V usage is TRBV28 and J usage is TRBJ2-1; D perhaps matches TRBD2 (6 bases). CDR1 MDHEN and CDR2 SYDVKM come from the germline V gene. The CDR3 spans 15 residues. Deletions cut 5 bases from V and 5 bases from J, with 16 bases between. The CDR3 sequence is CASSLTGTGHNEQFF. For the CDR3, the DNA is TGTGCCAGCAGTCTTACCGGGACTGGACACAATGAGCAGTTCTTC. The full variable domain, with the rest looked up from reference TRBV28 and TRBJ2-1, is DVKVTQSSRYLVKRTGEKVFLECVQDMDHENMFWYRQDPGLGLRLIYFSYDVKMKEKGDIPEGYSVSREKKERFSLILESASTNQTSMYLCASSLTGTGHNEQFFGPGTRLTVL.

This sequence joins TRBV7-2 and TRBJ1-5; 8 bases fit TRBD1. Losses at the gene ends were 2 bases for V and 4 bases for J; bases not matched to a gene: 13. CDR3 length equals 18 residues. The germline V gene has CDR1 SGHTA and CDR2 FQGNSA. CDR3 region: CASSLYPADRVRNQPQHF. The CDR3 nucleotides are TGTGCCAGCAGCTTATACCCGGCGGACAGGGTTAGAAATCAGCCCCAGCATTTT.

The DNA for the CDR3 is TGTGCCAGCCTCAGGTTTTCCTCTGGAAACACCATATATTTT. Protein sequence: CASLRFSSGNTIYF. The genes are TRBV11-2 and TRBJ1-3; no definite D call. V lost 8 bases and J lost 0, with 11 bases in between. This CDR3 spans 14 amino acids. CDR1 and CDR2 (germline): SGHAT, FQNNGV. The full variable domain, completed using reference TRBV11-2 and TRBJ1-3, is EAGVAQSPRYKIIEKRQSVAFWCNPISGHATLYWYQQILGQGPKLLIQFQNNGVVDDSQLPKDRFSAERLKGVDSTLKIQPAKLEDSAVYLCASLRFSSGNTIYFGEGSWLTVV.

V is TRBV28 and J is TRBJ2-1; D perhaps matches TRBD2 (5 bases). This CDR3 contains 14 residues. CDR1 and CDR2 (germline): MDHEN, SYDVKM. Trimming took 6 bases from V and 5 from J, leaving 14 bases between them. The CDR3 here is CASSNADFNNEQFF. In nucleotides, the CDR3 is TGTGCCAGCAGCAACGCGGACTTTAACAATGAGCAGTTCTTC.

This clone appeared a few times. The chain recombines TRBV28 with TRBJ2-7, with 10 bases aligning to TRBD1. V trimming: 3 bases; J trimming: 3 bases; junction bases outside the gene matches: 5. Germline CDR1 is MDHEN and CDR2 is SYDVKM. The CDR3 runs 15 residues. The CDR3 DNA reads TGTGCCAGCAGTTTGTCGACAGGGGGCCTCTACGAGCAGTACTTC. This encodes CASSLSTGGLYEQYF.

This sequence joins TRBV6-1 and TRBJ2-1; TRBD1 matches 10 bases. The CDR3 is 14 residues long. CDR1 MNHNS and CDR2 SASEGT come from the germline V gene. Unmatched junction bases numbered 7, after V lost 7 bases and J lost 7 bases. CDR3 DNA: TGTGCCAGCAAGTCAGGACAGGGGGGGAATGAGCAGTTCTTC. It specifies CASKSGQGGNEQFF.

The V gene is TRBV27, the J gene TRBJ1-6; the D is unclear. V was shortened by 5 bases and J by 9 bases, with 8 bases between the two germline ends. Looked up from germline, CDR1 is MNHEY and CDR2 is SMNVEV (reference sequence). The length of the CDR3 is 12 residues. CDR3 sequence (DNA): TGTGCCAGCAGTCCACGGGGTTCACCCCTCCACTTT. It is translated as CASSPRGSPLHF.

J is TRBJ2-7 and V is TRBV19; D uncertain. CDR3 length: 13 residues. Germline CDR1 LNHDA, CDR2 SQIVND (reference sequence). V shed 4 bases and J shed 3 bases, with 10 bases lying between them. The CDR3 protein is CASSRVSGYEQYF. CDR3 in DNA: TGTGCCAGTAGTAGGGTCTCGGGCTACGAGCAGTACTTC.

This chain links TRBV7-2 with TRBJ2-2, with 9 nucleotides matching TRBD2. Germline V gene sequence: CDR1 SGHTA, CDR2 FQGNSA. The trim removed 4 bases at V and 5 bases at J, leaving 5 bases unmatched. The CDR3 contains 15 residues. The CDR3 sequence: CASSYGLARTGELFF. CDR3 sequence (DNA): TGTGCCAGCAGCTACGGACTAGCGAGGACCGGGGAGCTGTTTTTT. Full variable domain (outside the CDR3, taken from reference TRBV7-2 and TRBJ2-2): GAGVSQSPSNKVTEKGKDVELRCDPISGHTALYWYRQSLGQGLEFLIYFQGNSAPDKSGLPSDRFSAERTGGSVSTLTIQRTQQEDSAVYLCASSYGLARTGELFFGEGSRLTVL.

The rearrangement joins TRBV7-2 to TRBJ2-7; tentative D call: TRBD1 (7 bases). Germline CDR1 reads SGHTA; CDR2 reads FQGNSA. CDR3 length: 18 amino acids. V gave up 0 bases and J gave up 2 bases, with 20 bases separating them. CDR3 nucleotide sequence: TGTGCCAGCAGCTTAGCGGCGGGACAGCCTCAGTATCCCTACGAGCAGTACTTC. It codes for CASSLAAGQPQYPYEQYF.

CDR3 sequence reads: CASSSGWEQYF. Here the CDR3 DNA reads TGTGCCAGCAGCTCCGGTTGGGAGCAGTACTTC. The chain combines TRBV5-6 with TRBJ2-7; D is undetermined. The germline V and J ends were trimmed by 3 bases and 7 bases, with 8 bases remaining between them. Germline CDR1 is SGHDT and CDR2 is YYEEEE. The length of the CDR3 is 11 residues. The entire variable domain, with the rest obtained from reference TRBV5-6 and TRBJ2-7, is as follows: DAGVTQSPTHLIKTRGQQVTLRCSPKSGHDTVSWYQQALGQGPQFIFQYYEEEERQRGNFPDRFSGHQFPNYSSELNVNALLLGDSALYLCASSSGWEQYFGPGTRLTVT.